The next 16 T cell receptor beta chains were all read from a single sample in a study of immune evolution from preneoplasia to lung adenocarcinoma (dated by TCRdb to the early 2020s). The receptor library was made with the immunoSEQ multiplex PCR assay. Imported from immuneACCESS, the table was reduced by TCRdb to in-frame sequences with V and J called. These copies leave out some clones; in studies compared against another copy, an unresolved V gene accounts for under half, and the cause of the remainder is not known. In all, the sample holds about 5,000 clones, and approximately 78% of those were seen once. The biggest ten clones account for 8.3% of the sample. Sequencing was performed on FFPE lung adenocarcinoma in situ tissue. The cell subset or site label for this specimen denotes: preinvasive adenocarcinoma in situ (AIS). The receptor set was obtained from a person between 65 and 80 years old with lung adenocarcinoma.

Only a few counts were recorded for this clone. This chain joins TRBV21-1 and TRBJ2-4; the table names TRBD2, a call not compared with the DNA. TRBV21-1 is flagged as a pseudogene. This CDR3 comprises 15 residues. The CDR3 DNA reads TGTGCCAGCAGCAAAGCAGCGCTAGCCAAAAACATTCAGTACTTC. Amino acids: CASSKAALAKNIQYF.

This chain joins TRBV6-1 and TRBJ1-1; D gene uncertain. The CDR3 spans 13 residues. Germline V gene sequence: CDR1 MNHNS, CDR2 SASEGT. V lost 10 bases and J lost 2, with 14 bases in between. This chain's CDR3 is CANRERKNTEAFF. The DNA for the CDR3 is TGTGCCAACCGAGAGCGGAAAAACACTGAAGCTTTCTTT.

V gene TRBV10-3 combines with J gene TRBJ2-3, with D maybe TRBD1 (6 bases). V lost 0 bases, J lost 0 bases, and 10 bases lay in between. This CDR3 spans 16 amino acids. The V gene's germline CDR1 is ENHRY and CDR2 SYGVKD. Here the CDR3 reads CAISESRGFSTDTQYF. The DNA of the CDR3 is TGTGCCATCAGTGAGTCGAGGGGGTTTAGCACAGATACGCAGTATTTT.

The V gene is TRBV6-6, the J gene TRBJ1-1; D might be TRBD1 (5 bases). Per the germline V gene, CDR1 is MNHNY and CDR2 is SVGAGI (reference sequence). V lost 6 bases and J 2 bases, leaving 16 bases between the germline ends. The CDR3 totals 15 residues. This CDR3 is CASRTTTTANTEAFF. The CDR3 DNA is TGTGCCAGCAGAACGACAACGACAGCAAACACTGAAGCTTTCTTT.

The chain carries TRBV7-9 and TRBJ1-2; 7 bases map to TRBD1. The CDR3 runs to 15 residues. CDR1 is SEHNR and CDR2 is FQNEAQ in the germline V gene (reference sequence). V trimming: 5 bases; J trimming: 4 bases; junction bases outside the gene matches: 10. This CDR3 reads CASSPGAGGSYGYTF. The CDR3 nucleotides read TGTGCCAGCAGCCCCGGGGCAGGGGGAAGCTATGGCTACACCTTC.

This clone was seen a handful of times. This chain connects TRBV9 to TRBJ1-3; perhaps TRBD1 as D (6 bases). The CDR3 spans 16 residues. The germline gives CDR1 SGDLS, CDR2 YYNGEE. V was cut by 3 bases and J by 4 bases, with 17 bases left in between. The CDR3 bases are TGTGCCAGCAGCGCCCAGGGACATGGTGGAGGAAACACCATATATTTT. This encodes CASSAQGHGGGNTIYF.

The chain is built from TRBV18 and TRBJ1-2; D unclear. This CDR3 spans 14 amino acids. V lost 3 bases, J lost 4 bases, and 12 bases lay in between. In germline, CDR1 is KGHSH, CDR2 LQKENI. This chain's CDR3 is CASSPLEGTYGYTF. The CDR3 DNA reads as TGTGCCAGCTCACCTTTGGAGGGAACCTATGGCTACACCTTC.

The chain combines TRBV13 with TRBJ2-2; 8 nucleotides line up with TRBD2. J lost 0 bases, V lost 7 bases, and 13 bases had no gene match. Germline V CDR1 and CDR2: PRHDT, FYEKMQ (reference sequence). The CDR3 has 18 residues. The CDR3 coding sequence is TGTGCCAGCATCAACACAGGAGGAGCGGGGGCGAACACCGGGGAGCTGTTTTTT. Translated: CASINTGGAGANTGELFF.

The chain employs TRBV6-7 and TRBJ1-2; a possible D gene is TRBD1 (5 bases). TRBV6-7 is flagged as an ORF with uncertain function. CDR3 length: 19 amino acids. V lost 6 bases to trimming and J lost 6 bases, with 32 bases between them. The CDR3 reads CASSPTPSTAEGCDHGYTF. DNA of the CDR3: TGTGCCAGCAGCCCAACCCCCTCGACAGCAGAGGGGTGTGATCATGGCTACACCTTC.

CDR3 loop: CATTSGGAYEQYF. The CDR3 coding sequence is TGTGCCACCACTAGCGGAGGGGCCTACGAGCAGTACTTC. The gene calls are TRBV6-5 and TRBJ2-7; 8 bases align to TRBD2. Germline V lookup: CDR1 MNHEY, CDR2 SVGAGI. V lost 10 bases to trimming and J lost 2 bases; unmatched junction nucleotides: 7. The CDR3 totals 13 residues.

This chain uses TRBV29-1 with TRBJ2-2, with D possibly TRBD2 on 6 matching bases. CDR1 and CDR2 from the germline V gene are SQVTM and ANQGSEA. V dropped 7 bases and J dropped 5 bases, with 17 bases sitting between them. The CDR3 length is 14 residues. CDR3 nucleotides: TGCAGCGGCTTGGAGGGAGGTACAACCGGGGAGCTGTTTTTT. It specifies CSGLEGGTTGELFF.

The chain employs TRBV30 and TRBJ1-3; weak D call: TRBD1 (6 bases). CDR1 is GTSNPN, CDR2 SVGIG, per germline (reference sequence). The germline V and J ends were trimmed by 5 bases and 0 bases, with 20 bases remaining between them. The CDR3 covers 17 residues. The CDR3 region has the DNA TGTGCCTGGGGGACACCGGGACGGCTGTACTCTGGAAACACCATATATTTT. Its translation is CAWGTPGRLYSGNTIYF.

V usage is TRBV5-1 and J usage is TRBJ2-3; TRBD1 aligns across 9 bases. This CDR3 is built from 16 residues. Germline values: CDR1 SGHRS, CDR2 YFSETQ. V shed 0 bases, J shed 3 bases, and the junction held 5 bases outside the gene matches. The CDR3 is CASSLEQGARTDTQYF. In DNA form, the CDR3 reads TGCGCCAGCAGCTTGGAACAGGGGGCGAGGACAGATACGCAGTATTTT.

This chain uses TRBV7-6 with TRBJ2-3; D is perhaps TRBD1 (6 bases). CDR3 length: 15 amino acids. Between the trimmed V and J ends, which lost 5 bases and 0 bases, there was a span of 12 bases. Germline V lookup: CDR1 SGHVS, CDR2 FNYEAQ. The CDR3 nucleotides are TGTGCCAGCAGCCAGCAGGGGAGAAGCACAGATACGCAGTATTTT. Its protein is CASSQQGRSTDTQYF.

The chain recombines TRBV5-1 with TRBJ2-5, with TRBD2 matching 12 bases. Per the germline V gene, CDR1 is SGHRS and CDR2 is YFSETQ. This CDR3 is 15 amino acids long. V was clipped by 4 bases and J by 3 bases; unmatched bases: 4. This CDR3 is CASSRTSGAEETQYF. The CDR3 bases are TGCGCCAGCAGCCGGACTAGCGGGGCTGAAGAGACCCAGTACTTC. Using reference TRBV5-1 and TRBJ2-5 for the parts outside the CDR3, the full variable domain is KAGVTQTPRYLIKTRGQQVTLSCSPISGHRSVSWYQQTPGQGLQFLFEYFSETQRNKGNFPGRFSGRQFSNSRSEMNVSTLELGDSALYLCASSRTSGAEETQYFGPGTRLLVL.

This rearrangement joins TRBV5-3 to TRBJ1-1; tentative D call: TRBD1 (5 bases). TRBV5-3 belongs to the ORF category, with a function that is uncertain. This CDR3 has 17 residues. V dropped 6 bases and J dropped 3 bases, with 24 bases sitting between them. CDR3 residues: CARTPPRAKSGDTEAFF. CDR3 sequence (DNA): TGTGCCAGAACGCCCCCCAGGGCTAAGAGCGGGGACACTGAAGCTTTCTTT.